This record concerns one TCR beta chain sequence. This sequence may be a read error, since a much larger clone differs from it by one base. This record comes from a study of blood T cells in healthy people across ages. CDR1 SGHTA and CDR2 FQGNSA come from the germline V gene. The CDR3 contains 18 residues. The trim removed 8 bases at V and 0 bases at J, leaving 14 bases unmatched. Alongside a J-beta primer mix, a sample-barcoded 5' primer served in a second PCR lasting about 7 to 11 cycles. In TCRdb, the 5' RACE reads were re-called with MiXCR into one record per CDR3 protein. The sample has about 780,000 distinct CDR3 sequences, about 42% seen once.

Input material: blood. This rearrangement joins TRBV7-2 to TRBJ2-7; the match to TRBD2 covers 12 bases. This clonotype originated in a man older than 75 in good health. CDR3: CASGTRTSGRYGSYEQYF. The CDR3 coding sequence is TGTGCCAGCGGCACGAGAACTAGCGGGAGGTATGGCTCCTACGAGCAGTACTTC.